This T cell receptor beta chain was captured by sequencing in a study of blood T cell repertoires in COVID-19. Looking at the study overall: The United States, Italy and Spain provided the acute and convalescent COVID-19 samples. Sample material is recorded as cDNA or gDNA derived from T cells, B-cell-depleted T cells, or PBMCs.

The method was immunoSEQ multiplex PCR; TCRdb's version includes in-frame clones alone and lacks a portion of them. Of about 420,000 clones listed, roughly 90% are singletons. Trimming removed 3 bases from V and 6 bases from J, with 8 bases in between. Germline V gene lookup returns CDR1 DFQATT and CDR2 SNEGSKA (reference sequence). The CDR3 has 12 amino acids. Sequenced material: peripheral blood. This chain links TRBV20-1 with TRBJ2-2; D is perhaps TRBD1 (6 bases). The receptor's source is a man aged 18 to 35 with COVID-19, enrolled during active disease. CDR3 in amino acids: CSASQGSGELFF. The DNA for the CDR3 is TGCAGTGCTAGTCAGGGGTCCGGGGAGCTGTTTTTT.